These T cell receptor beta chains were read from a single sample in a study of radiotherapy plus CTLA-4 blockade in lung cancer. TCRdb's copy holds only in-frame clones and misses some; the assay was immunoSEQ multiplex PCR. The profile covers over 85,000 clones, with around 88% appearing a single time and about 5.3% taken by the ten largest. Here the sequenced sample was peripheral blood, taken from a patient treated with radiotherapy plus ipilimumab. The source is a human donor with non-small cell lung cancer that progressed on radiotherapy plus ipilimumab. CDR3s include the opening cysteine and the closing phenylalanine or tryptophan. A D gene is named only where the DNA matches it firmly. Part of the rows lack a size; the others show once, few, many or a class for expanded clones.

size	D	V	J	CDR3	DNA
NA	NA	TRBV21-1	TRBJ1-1	CAVHPRSSTEAFF	TGTGCAGTCCACCCCAGGTCATCCACTGAAGCTTTCTTT
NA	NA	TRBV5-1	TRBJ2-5	CASSLEPRGETQYF	TGCGCCAGCAGCTTGGAACCCAGGGGAGAGACCCAGTACTTC
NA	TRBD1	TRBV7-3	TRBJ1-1	CASSPGGDSNTEAFF	TGTGCCAGCAGCCCCGGGGGGGACAGTAACACTGAAGCTTTCTTT
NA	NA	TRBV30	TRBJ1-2	CAWSGTGYGYTF	TGTGCCTGGAGTGGCACAGGGTATGGCTACACCTTC
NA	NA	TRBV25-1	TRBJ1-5	CATPGEPQHF	TGTGCCACCCCAGGGGAGCCCCAGCATTTT
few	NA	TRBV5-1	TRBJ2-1	CASTTGNEQFF	TGCGCCAGCACCACGGGTAATGAGCAGTTCTTC
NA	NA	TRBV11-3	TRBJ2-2	CASSFLNTGELFF	TGTGCCAGCAGCTTCTTGAACACCGGGGAGCTGTTTTTT
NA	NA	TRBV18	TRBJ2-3	CASSPVSSTDTQYF	TGTGCCAGCTCACCGGTCAGTAGCACAGATACGCAGTATTTT
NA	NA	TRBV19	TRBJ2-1	CASSIVGNEQFF	TGTGCCAGTAGTATAGTAGGAAATGAGCAGTTCTTC
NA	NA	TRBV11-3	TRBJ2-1	CASSHALGNEQFF	TGTGCCAGCAGCCATGCTCTTGGGAATGAGCAGTTCTTC
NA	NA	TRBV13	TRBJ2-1	CASSLTGSGSEQFF	TGTGCCAGCAGCTTGACCGGGAGTGGTAGTGAGCAGTTCTTC